The T cell receptor (beta chain) under discussion was sequenced for a study of blood T cell repertoires in COVID-19. Turning to the study itself: PBMCs, B-cell-depleted T cells, or T cells were the source of the cDNA or gDNA that made up the material.

The protocol was immunoSEQ multiplex PCR, while the TCRdb copy is restricted to in-frame clones and leaves out a portion. The sample includes about 250,000 clones, 90% of them seen just once. This CDR3 spans 16 amino acids. Per germline, CDR1 LGHDT and CDR2 YNNKEL (reference sequence). The V and J ends lost 4 bases and 5 bases, in that order; junction bases with no gene match: 11. Seattle's cohort entered during active infection and was followed longitudinally. The sample consisted of peripheral blood. The V gene is TRBV3-1 (or the pseudogene TRBV3-2), the J gene TRBJ2-5, with 9 bases aligning to TRBD1. This TCR was sampled from a woman aged 55-75 years with COVID-19, enrolled during active disease. The CDR3 DNA sequence: TGTGCCAGCAGCCCACCCCTTACAGGGGGCGTCGAGACCCAGTACTTC. Protein product: CASSPPLTGGVETQYF.